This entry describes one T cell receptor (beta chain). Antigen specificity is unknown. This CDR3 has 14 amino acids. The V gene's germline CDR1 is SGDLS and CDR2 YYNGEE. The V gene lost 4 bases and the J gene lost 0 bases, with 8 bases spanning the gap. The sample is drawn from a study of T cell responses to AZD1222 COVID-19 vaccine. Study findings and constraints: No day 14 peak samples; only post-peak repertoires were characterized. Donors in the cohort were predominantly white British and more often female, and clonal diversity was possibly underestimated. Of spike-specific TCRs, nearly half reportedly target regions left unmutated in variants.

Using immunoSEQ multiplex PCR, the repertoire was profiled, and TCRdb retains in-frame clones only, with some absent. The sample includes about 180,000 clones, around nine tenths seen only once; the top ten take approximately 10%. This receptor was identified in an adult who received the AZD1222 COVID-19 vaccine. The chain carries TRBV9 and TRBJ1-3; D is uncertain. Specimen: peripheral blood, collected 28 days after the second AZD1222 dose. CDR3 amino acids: CASSLAFSGNTIYF. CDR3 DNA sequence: TGTGCCAGCAGCCTAGCCTTCTCTGGAAACACCATATATTTT.